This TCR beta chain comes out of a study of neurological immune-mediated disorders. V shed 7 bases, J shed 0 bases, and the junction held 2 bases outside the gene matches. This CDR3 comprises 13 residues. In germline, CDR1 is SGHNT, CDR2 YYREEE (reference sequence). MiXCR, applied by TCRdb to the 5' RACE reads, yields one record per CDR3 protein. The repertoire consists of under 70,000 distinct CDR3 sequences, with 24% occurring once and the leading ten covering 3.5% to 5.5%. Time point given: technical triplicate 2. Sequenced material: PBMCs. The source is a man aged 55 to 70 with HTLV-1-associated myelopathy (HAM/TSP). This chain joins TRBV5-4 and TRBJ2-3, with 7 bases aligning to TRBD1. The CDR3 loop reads CASQGGSTDTQYF. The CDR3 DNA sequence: TGTGCCAGCCAAGGGGGCAGCACAGATACGCAGTATTTT.